A single sample gave rise to the 19 T cell receptor beta chains below, sequenced in a study of shared clonotypes between healthy human individuals. Clones were sequenced by immunoSEQ multiplex PCR, and TCRdb holds only the in-frame ones, with some missing. Altogether about 560,000 clones are present, 70% to 80% being singletons, with the ten largest covering around 11%. The material sequenced was PBMCs. The receptors stem from a woman aged 35 to 49 in good health. Some clones in this sample may be carry-over from other donors' samples.

V and J are TRBV7-3 and TRBJ2-1; 7 bases map to TRBD2. The V gene end was trimmed by 4 bases and the J gene end by 10 bases; junction bases not matched to a gene: 10. Germline V gene data show CDR1 as SGHTA and CDR2 as FQGTGA. The CDR3 runs to 14 residues. The chain's CDR3 is CASSSEGGSGEQFF. CDR3 bases: TGTGCCAGCAGCTCCGAGGGCGGGAGTGGAGAGCAGTTCTTC.

This clone is a singleton in its sample. The CDR3 DNA sequence: TGTGCCAGCAGCCGCGATACCCAAGAGACCCAGTACTTC. As protein: CASSRDTQETQYF. The chain couples TRBV11-2 to TRBJ2-5, with D unresolved. The CDR3 runs to 13 residues. V lost 5 bases to trimming and J lost 1 base, with 8 bases between them. CDR1 SGHAT and CDR2 FQNNGV come from the germline V gene.

Here the CDR3 DNA reads TGTGCCAGCAGCTACCGCGTGGGGTCGGGCTACACCTTC. This translates into CASSYRVGSGYTF. The rearrangement uses TRBV5-5 and TRBJ1-2; no definite D call. The V end was cut by 3 bases, the J end by 8 bases, with 14 bases between. The CDR3 is made up of 13 amino acids. The germline V gene encodes CDR1 SGHKS and CDR2 YYEKEE (reference sequence).

This chain uses TRBV28 with TRBJ2-4; D is unclear. The length of the CDR3 is 16 residues. Trimming took 2 bases from V and 0 from J, leaving 11 bases between them. Germline CDR1 and CDR2: MDHEN and SYDVKM. Here the CDR3 DNA reads TGTGCCAGCAGTTTACCTGGCAGCCTAGCCAAAAACATTCAGTACTTC. This gives the protein CASSLPGSLAKNIQYF.

This chain links TRBV7-9 with TRBJ2-7; D not certain. The germline gives CDR1 SEHNR, CDR2 FQNEAQ (reference sequence). Deletions cut 2 bases from V and 5 bases from J, with 7 bases between. This CDR3 contains 12 residues. The CDR3, as DNA: TGTGCCAGCAGCTTACCTAGGGACGAGCAGTACTTC. Translation: CASSLPRDEQYF. The entire variable domain, with the rest obtained from reference TRBV7-9 and TRBJ2-7, is as follows: DTGVSQNPRHKITKRGQNVTFRCDPISEHNRLYWYRQTLGQGPEFLTYFQNEAQLEKSRLLSDRFSAERPKGSFSTLEIQRTEQGDSAMYLCASSLPRDEQYFGPGTRLTVT.

The chain recombines TRBV6-1 with TRBJ2-5; TRBD2 aligns across 7 bases. V was clipped by 2 bases and J by 9 bases; unmatched bases: 12. In germline, CDR1 is MNHNS, CDR2 SASEGT. The CDR3 length is 15 residues. The CDR3 region has the DNA TGTGCCAGCAGTGAACTGTGGGCGGGAGTCCTGGCCCAGTACTTC. Protein: CASSELWAGVLAQYF.

This chain links TRBV29-1 with TRBJ1-2; D ambiguous. The V end was cut by 7 bases, the J end by 9 bases, with 15 bases between. Germline V gene sequence: CDR1 SQVTM, CDR2 ANQGSEA. This CDR3 contains 11 residues. Here the CDR3 reads CSAKVGDRYTF. DNA for the CDR3: TGCAGCGCCAAGGTTGGGGATCGCTACACCTTC.

CDR3 DNA sequence: TGCGCCAGCAGTGCAACCCTCTCCTACAATGAGCAGTTCTTC. The encoded protein is CASSATLSYNEQFF. The chain couples TRBV10-2 to TRBJ2-1; D remains ambiguous. CDR1 is WSHSY and CDR2 is SAAADI in the germline V gene. The germline V and J ends were trimmed by 4 bases and 0 bases, with 7 bases remaining between them. The CDR3 totals 14 residues.

The J gene is TRBJ2-2, the V gene TRBV5-1; D gene uncertain. V was pared by 2 bases and J by 3 bases, with 11 bases between. Germline V gene data show CDR1 as SGHRS and CDR2 as YFSETQ. The CDR3 totals 15 residues. The CDR3 loop reads CASSFGAEDTGELFF. In DNA form, the CDR3 reads TGCGCCAGCAGCTTCGGTGCTGAAGACACCGGGGAGCTGTTTTTT. Drawing the rest from reference TRBV5-1 and TRBJ2-2, the complete variable domain is KAGVTQTPRYLIKTRGQQVTLSCSPISGHRSVSWYQQTPGQGLQFLFEYFSETQRNKGNFPGRFSGRQFSNSRSEMNVSTLELGDSALYLCASSFGAEDTGELFFGEGSRLTVL.

The V gene is TRBV27, the J gene TRBJ2-7; TRBD2 matches 8 bases. The V segment lost 5 bases and the J segment 2 bases; nucleotides outside the gene matches: 11. The CDR3 runs 16 residues. Per germline, CDR1 MNHEY and CDR2 SMNVEV (reference sequence). The CDR3 loop is CASSPTWGGGTYEQYF. As DNA, the CDR3 is TGTGCCAGCAGTCCGACGTGGGGCGGGGGGACCTACGAGCAGTACTTC.

The V gene is TRBV21-1, the J gene TRBJ2-1; the listed D gene, TRBD2, was not tested against the DNA. TRBV21-1 is classified as a pseudogene. This CDR3 contains 16 residues. CDR3 in amino acids: CASSKGRTRSYNEQFF. CDR3 in DNA: TGTGCCAGCAGCAAAGGTCGGACTAGGTCCTACAATGAGCAGTTCTTC.

The chain couples TRBV5-1 to TRBJ2-7; 9 bases map to TRBD2. The CDR3 spans 16 residues. Unmatched junction bases numbered 4, after V lost 0 bases and J lost 0 bases. Germline CDR1 is SGHRS and CDR2 is YFSETQ. The CDR3 sequence is CASSLGTSARSYEQYF. CDR3 coding DNA: TGCGCCAGCAGCTTGGGGACTAGCGCTCGCTCCTACGAGCAGTACTTC.

CDR3 loop: CASSPSWADTQYF. The CDR3 DNA reads as TGTGCCAGTAGCCCCTCTTGGGCAGATACGCAGTATTTT. V and J are TRBV19 and TRBJ2-3; D gene uncertain. Trimming took 6 bases from V and 4 from J, leaving 11 bases between them. The length of the CDR3 is 13 residues. Germline CDR1 is LNHDA and CDR2 is SQIVND (reference sequence).

This chain uses TRBV7-2 with TRBJ1-6; D is possibly TRBD1 (6 bases). Germline V gives CDR1 SGHTA, CDR2 FQGNSA. V lost 5 bases and J 7 bases, leaving 12 bases between the germline ends. The CDR3 extends over 14 amino acids. DNA of the CDR3: TGTGCCAGCAGCCCTGAGGGGGGGAATTCACCCCTCCACTTT. Translated, it gives CASSPEGGNSPLHF.

The chain employs TRBV10-3 and TRBJ1-2; 8 bases are shared with TRBD1. J gave up 4 bases and V 11 bases, and 12 bases lay outside the gene matches. The CDR3 runs to 14 residues. The germline CDR1 and CDR2 sequences are ENHRY and SYGVKD. The CDR3 nucleotides read TGTGCCGTCTACACGACAGGGGCGGGCTATGGCTACACCTTC. It is translated as CAVYTTGAGYGYTF.

This sequence joins TRBV11-2 and TRBJ2-7, with TRBD2 as a possible D gene (6 bases). V was pared by 3 bases and J by 0 bases, with 12 bases between. CDR3 size: 15 residues. CDR1 and CDR2 from the germline V gene are SGHAT and FQNNGV. CDR3 region: CASSFAPGDSYEQYF. The CDR3 DNA reads as TGTGCCAGCAGCTTCGCGCCGGGGGACTCCTACGAGCAGTACTTC. Drawing the rest from reference TRBV11-2 and TRBJ2-7, the complete variable domain is EAGVAQSPRYKIIEKRQSVAFWCNPISGHATLYWYQQILGQGPKLLIQFQNNGVVDDSQLPKDRFSAERLKGVDSTLKIQPAKLEDSAVYLCASSFAPGDSYEQYFGPGTRLTVT.

Remarks on this clone: A read error may explain this, as a much larger clone is one base away. The sample holds other DNA sequences that translate to the same CDR3. J is TRBJ2-2 and V is TRBV5-1; D unresolved. Trimming took 0 bases from V and 2 from J, leaving 5 bases between them. This CDR3 comprises 14 residues. Germline CDR1 and CDR2: SGHRS and YFSETQ. The CDR3 DNA reads as TGCGCCAGCAGCTTGGAAGGTAACACCGGGGAGCTGTTTTTT. Protein sequence: CASSLEGNTGELFF.

The rearrangement uses TRBV4-1 and TRBJ2-5, with D unresolved. Per the germline V gene, CDR1 is MGHRA and CDR2 is YSYEKL. CDR3 length: 14 residues. The V end was cut by 1 base, the J end by 4 bases, with 10 bases between. The CDR3 DNA follows: TGCGCCAGCAGCCAAGGGGGAAGGCTAGAGACCCAGTACTTC. This encodes CASSQGGRLETQYF.

The genes are TRBV7-9 and TRBJ2-5; a possible D gene is TRBD2 (7 bases). V dropped 5 bases and J dropped 5 bases, with 12 bases sitting between them. The CDR3 is 13 amino acids. From germline, CDR1 is SEHNR and CDR2 FQNEAQ (reference sequence). The CDR3 here is CASSRGGEETQYF. In DNA form, the CDR3 reads TGTGCCAGCAGCAGGGGGGGTGAGGAGACCCAGTACTTC.